The rows below give T cell receptor beta chains drawn from one sample of a study of T cell responses to AZD1222 COVID-19 vaccine. The protocol was immunoSEQ multiplex PCR, while the TCRdb copy is restricted to in-frame clones and leaves out a portion. The sample records about 120,000 clones, roughly 90% being singletons. The sequenced sample was peripheral blood, obtained on day 0 of AZD1222 vaccination. The receptors were sampled from an adult in good health. Each CDR3 is given with its conserved first and last residue. Each record gives: J gene, V gene, clone size, D gene, CDR3 protein, CDR3 DNA. A D gene is named only where the DNA matches it firmly. Clone size is not always given. Where it is, it says once, few, many or a class for expanded clones.

j_gene: TRBJ2-5
v_gene: TRBV5-4
abundance: -
d_gene: -
CDR3aa: CASSSGSLMTQYF
CDR3nt: TGTGCCAGCAGCTCTGGGTCGTTAATGACCCAGTACTTC

j_gene: TRBJ2-5
v_gene: TRBV9
abundance: -
d_gene: -
CDR3aa: CASSARTSGETQYF
CDR3nt: TGTGCCAGCAGCGCTCGGACAAGTGGGGAGACCCAGTACTTC

j_gene: TRBJ1-4
v_gene: TRBV15
abundance: -
d_gene: -
CDR3aa: CATRPNRATNEKLFF
CDR3nt: TGTGCCACCAGACCAAACAGGGCAACTAATGAAAAACTGTTTTTT

j_gene: TRBJ1-5
v_gene: TRBV6-2/TRBV6-3
abundance: few
d_gene: -
CDR3aa: CASSYSHSNQPQHF
CDR3nt: TGTGCCAGCAGTTACTCGCATAGCAATCAGCCCCAGCATTTT

j_gene: TRBJ2-2
v_gene: TRBV5-4
abundance: -
d_gene: TRBD2
CDR3aa: CASSFTSGDTGELFF
CDR3nt: TGTGCCAGCAGCTTTACTAGCGGGGACACCGGGGAGCTGTTTTTT

j_gene: TRBJ1-3
v_gene: TRBV7-9
abundance: -
d_gene: -
CDR3aa: CASSSPGIPGNTIYF
CDR3nt: TGTGCCAGCAGCTCTCCAGGGATACCTGGAAACACCATATATTTT

j_gene: TRBJ1-3
v_gene: TRBV18
abundance: few
d_gene: -
CDR3aa: CASLNSGNTIYF
CDR3nt: TGTGCCAGCTTGAACTCTGGAAACACCATATATTTT

j_gene: TRBJ2-2
v_gene: TRBV7-3
abundance: -
d_gene: -
CDR3aa: CASSSRVGDLTGELFF
CDR3nt: TGTGCCAGCAGCTCCAGGGTGGGGGACCTGACCGGGGAGCTGTTTTTT

j_gene: TRBJ1-1
v_gene: TRBV24-1
abundance: -
d_gene: -
CDR3aa: CATSGGPRNTEAFF
CDR3nt: TGTGCCACCAGTGGCGGGCCCCGGAACACTGAAGCTTTCTTT

j_gene: TRBJ1-5
v_gene: TRBV2
abundance: -
d_gene: -
CDR3aa: CASSGHLSNQPQHF
CDR3nt: TGTGCCAGCAGTGGGCACCTCAGCAATCAGCCCCAGCATTTT

j_gene: TRBJ2-7
v_gene: TRBV2
abundance: -
d_gene: TRBD2
CDR3aa: CASGGLAGGEQYF
CDR3nt: TGTGCCAGCGGGGGACTAGCGGGAGGAGAGCAGTACTTC

j_gene: TRBJ2-3
v_gene: TRBV27
abundance: -
d_gene: -
CDR3aa: CASSFSKDTDTQYF
CDR3nt: TGTGCCAGCAGTTTTAGTAAGGACACAGATACGCAGTATTTT

j_gene: TRBJ2-7
v_gene: TRBV3-1/TRBV3-2
abundance: -
d_gene: TRBD1
CDR3aa: CASSEDRARGPYEQYF
CDR3nt: TGTGCCAGCAGCGAGGACAGGGCGAGGGGGCCCTACGAGCAGTACTTC